The 28 T cell receptor beta chains reported below all come from one sample, sequenced in a study of PD-1 and CTLA-4 blockade in melanoma. Data came from immunoSEQ multiplex PCR; TCRdb stores just in-frame clones and leaves some out. The table shows some 30,000 clones, with approximately 90% occurring only once. Sequencing was performed on CD8+ T cells from peripheral blood, taken from a patient given anti-PD-1 treatment. These TCRs come from a human donor with melanoma.

The chain carries TRBV28 and TRBJ1-4, with TRBD1 matching 7 bases. Germline CDR1 is MDHEN and CDR2 is SYDVKM. V gave up 7 bases and J gave up 5 bases; unmatched junction bases: 7. This CDR3 contains 14 residues. As DNA, the CDR3 is TGTGCCAGCACGGGGGGACAGTTCAATGAAAAACTGTTTTTT. It codes for CASTGGQFNEKLFF. The full variable domain, its missing parts supplied by reference TRBV28 and TRBJ1-4, is DVKVTQSSRYLVKRTGEKVFLECVQDMDHENMFWYRQDPGLGLRLIYFSYDVKMKEKGDIPEGYSVSREKKERFSLILESASTNQTSMYLCASTGGQFNEKLFFGSGTQLSVL.

The rearrangement uses TRBV2 and TRBJ2-2; D is perhaps TRBD2 (6 bases). Trimming took 6 bases from V and 0 from J, leaving 17 bases between them. The germline V gene encodes CDR1 SNHLY and CDR2 FYNNEI. The CDR3 length is 17 residues. The CDR3 here is CASRTKRAGTNTGELFF. In nucleotides, the CDR3 is TGTGCCAGCAGGACCAAACGGGCGGGGACGAACACCGGGGAGCTGTTTTTT.

In this sample, this clone is medium-sized. The chain recombines TRBV9 with TRBJ1-3; weak D call: TRBD1 (5 bases). Germline V gene sequence: CDR1 SGDLS, CDR2 YYNGEE. V was clipped by 6 bases and J by 7 bases, with 20 bases between them. The CDR3 loop spans 15 amino acids. CDR3: CASTEAGWDGNTIYF. The CDR3 bases are TGTGCCAGCACCGAAGCAGGGTGGGATGGCAACACCATATATTTT.

The rearrangement joins TRBV6-5 to TRBJ2-7; 8 bases fit TRBD1. The CDR3 totals 13 residues. Germline CDR1 and CDR2: MNHEY and SVGAGI. After removal of 6 bases from V and 5 bases from J, the junction contained 6 bases not matched to a gene. CDR3 bases: TGTGCCAGCAGCCACGGACAGGGCGACGAGCAGTACTTC. As protein: CASSHGQGDEQYF.

V usage is TRBV30 and J usage is TRBJ1-3; D unclear. Trimming stripped 1 base from V and 1 base from J, with 8 bases between. The CDR3 is 14 residues long. CDR1 is GTSNPN, CDR2 SVGIG, per germline (reference sequence). DNA for the CDR3: TGTGCCTGGAGTGGCGGCTCGTCTGGAAACACCATATATTTT. Amino acids: CAWSGGSSGNTIYF.

V is TRBV27 and J is TRBJ2-3; 11 bases are a match to TRBD2. This CDR3 has 15 residues. The V segment lost 6 bases and the J segment 6 bases; nucleotides outside the gene matches: 8. Per the germline V gene, CDR1 is MNHEY and CDR2 is SMNVEV (reference sequence). CDR3 DNA sequence: TGTGCCAGCAGCCCACTAGCGGGGGCCAGGGATACGCAGTATTTT. Protein product: CASSPLAGARDTQYF.

J is TRBJ2-1 and V is TRBV27, with D perhaps TRBD2 (5 bases). Trimming pared 5 bases from V and 4 bases from J, leaving 9 bases between. The CDR3 has 13 amino acids. In germline, CDR1 is MNHEY, CDR2 SMNVEV (reference sequence). The DNA of the CDR3 is TGTGCCAGCAGTCCTAGACTATACAATGAGCAGTTCTTC. It specifies CASSPRLYNEQFF.

The chain couples TRBV5-1 to TRBJ1-2; D is perhaps TRBD1 (5 bases). Germline CDR1 is SGHRS and CDR2 is YFSETQ. The CDR3 is 13 amino acids. The V and J ends lost 1 base and 6 bases respectively, with 10 bases between them. CDR3 DNA: TGCGCCAGCAGCTTGCGTTGGGGGGATGGCTACACCTTC. Translating it yields CASSLRWGDGYTF.

The rearrangement links TRBV7-6 to TRBJ1-6, with TRBD1 matching over 7 bases. The V gene's germline CDR1 is SGHVS and CDR2 FNYEAQ. The J segment lost 7 bases and the V segment lost 5 bases, leaving 5 bases of the junction unmatched. The CDR3 extends over 14 amino acids. The CDR3 coding sequence is TGTGCCAGCAGCCGTGGGACAGACAATTCACCCCTCCACTTT. Translated, it gives CASSRGTDNSPLHF.

The chain combines TRBV10-3 with TRBJ1-5, with TRBD1 matching 8 bases. V was clipped by 0 bases and J by 7 bases; unmatched bases: 8. This CDR3 is 16 amino acids long. Germline-derived CDR1 and CDR2 are ENHRY and SYGVKD. The CDR3 is CAISESTAGGGQPQHF. The CDR3 nucleotides are TGTGCCATCAGTGAGTCGACGGCAGGGGGCGGGCAGCCCCAGCATTTT.

This clone has just a few counts. V usage is TRBV7-8 and J usage is TRBJ1-3, with D possibly being TRBD1 (5 bases). The V end lost 0 bases, the J end lost 4 bases, and 10 bases lay between the germline ends. Germline CDR1 reads SGHVS; CDR2 reads FQNEAQ. The CDR3 is 15 residues long. For the CDR3, the DNA is TGTGCCAGCAGCTTAGCGCTGGACAAAGGAAACACCATATATTTT. Protein sequence: CASSLALDKGNTIYF.

The V and J genes are TRBV6-6 and TRBJ2-7, with 7 bases fitting TRBD2. The V and J ends lost 2 bases and 2 bases, in that order; junction bases with no gene match: 3. Germline CDR1 MNHNY, CDR2 SVGAGI (reference sequence). CDR3 length: 14 amino acids. The CDR3 loop reads CASSYGRGTYEQYF. The CDR3, as DNA: TGTGCCAGCAGTTACGGGCGGGGGACCTACGAGCAGTACTTC.

The J gene is TRBJ1-2, the V gene TRBV10-3; D call uncertain. Trimming took off 2 bases at V and 2 bases at J, with 6 bases between the two ends. CDR3 length equals 13 residues. Germline V gene lookup returns CDR1 ENHRY and CDR2 SYGVKD. The CDR3 region is CAISETTNYGYTF. The CDR3 region has the DNA TGTGCCATCAGTGAGACAACCAACTATGGCTACACCTTC.

This rearrangement joins TRBV28 to TRBJ2-3; D tentatively fits TRBD1 or TRBD2 (5 bases each). Looked up from germline, CDR1 is MDHEN and CDR2 is SYDVKM. The CDR3 runs to 15 residues. The ends were cut back, 2 bases at V and 3 bases at J, with 12 bases in the middle. CDR3: CASSLARGATDTQYF. In DNA, the CDR3 is TGTGCCAGCAGTTTAGCGAGGGGCGCGACAGATACGCAGTATTTT.

The V gene is TRBV29-1, the J gene TRBJ1-2, with a weak D call TRBD1 (5 bases). In germline, CDR1 is SQVTM, CDR2 ANQGSEA. Trimming removed 0 bases from V and 6 bases from J, with 14 bases in between. The CDR3 is 14 amino acids. The chain's CDR3 is CSVEDGAGGNGYTF. CDR3 DNA: TGCAGCGTTGAAGATGGGGCGGGGGGTAATGGCTACACCTTC. Filled out from reference TRBV29-1 and TRBJ1-2, the complete variable domain reads SAVISQKPSRDICQRGTSLTIQCQVDSQVTMMFWYRQQPGQSLTLIATANQGSEATYESGFVIDKFPISRPNLTFSTLTVSNMSPEDSSIYLCSVEDGAGGNGYTFGSGTRLTVV.

This chain connects TRBV7-6 to TRBJ2-1; 8 bases line up with TRBD2. J lost 4 bases, V lost 3 bases, and 17 bases had no gene match. The CDR3 totals 19 residues. CDR1 is SGHVS and CDR2 is FNYEAQ in the germline V gene. CDR3 DNA: TGTGCCAGCAGCTTGGTCCTCCAATCATATAGCGGGGATTACAATGAGCAGTTCTTC. Translation: CASSLVLQSYSGDYNEQFF.

This clone was counted a few times. V gene TRBV12-5 combines with J gene TRBJ1-5, with 7 positions matching TRBD1. The CDR3 is 13 residues long. Germline CDR1 and CDR2: LGHNT and FRNRAP. V shed 6 bases, J shed 5 bases, and the junction held 4 bases outside the gene matches. DNA of the CDR3: TGTGCTAGTGGCAGGGGGACCGATCAGCCCCAGCATTTT. Translation: CASGRGTDQPQHF.

The chain recombines TRBV28 with TRBJ1-2, with D possibly matching TRBD1 (6 bases). Trimming removed 6 bases at V and 4 bases at J, with 18 bases between. Germline CDR1 is MDHEN and CDR2 is SYDVKM. This CDR3 spans 15 amino acids. The CDR3 coding sequence is TGTGCCAGCAGCCCCGGACAGCAAAGGTCCTATGGCTACACCTTC. Translation gives CASSPGQQRSYGYTF.

The V gene is TRBV28, the J gene TRBJ1-1, with D possibly being TRBD1 (6 bases). This CDR3 comprises 14 residues. Per germline, CDR1 MDHEN and CDR2 SYDVKM. Trimming left V 3 bases short and J 4 bases short, with 12 bases between. CDR3 sequence (DNA): TGTGCCAGCAGTTTCGACAGGCCTAGCACTGAAGCTTTCTTT. Amino acids: CASSFDRPSTEAFF.

J is TRBJ2-3 and V is TRBV27; 9 bases align to TRBD1. From germline, CDR1 is MNHEY and CDR2 SMNVEV (reference sequence). The CDR3 totals 16 residues. Unmatched junction bases numbered 10, after V lost 5 bases and J lost 4 bases. The CDR3 bases are TGTGCCAGCAGTGCCCGACAGGGGGAAGGGGCAGATACGCAGTATTTT. It codes for CASSARQGEGADTQYF.

V is TRBV12-2 and J is TRBJ2-1; the D segment call TRBD2 is taken from the table without a DNA check. TRBV12-2 is classified as a pseudogene. CDR3 size: 16 residues. For the CDR3, the DNA is TGTGCAAGTCGCTTAGCGAATTTAAACCGGGGACTAGCGAGATTCTTC. It yields the protein CASRLANLNRGLARFF.

This chain links TRBV4-2 with TRBJ2-1; possibly TRBD2 for D (5 bases). The germline gives CDR1 LGHNA, CDR2 YNFKEQ. With 5 bases removed from V and 5 bases from J, the gap between germline ends came to 13 bases. This CDR3 has 14 amino acids. The CDR3, as DNA: TGTGCCAGCAGCTCCCGGACTGGGGACAATGAGCAGTTCTTC. Translated: CASSSRTGDNEQFF.

V usage is TRBV2 and J usage is TRBJ2-2; D gene unclear. Germline-derived CDR1 and CDR2 are SNHLY and FYNNEI. CDR3 length equals 11 residues. With 7 bases removed from V and 4 bases from J, the gap between germline ends came to 4 bases. In DNA form, the CDR3 reads TGTGCCAGCATTATCACCGGGGAGCTGTTTTTT. Translating gives CASIITGELFF. Full variable domain (missing parts from reference TRBV2 and TRBJ2-2): EPEVTQTPSHQVTQMGQEVILRCVPISNHLYFYWYRQILGQKVEFLVSFYNNEISEKSEIFDDQFSVERPDGSNFTLKIRSTKLEDSAMYFCASIITGELFFGEGSRLTVL.

This chain connects TRBV19 to TRBJ1-5, with TRBD1 identical over 8 bases. The CDR3 contains 15 residues. V dropped 6 bases and J dropped 3; count of bases not matched to a gene: 7. CDR1 LNHDA and CDR2 SQIVND come from the germline V gene (reference sequence). DNA of the CDR3: TGTGCCAGTAGGGTACCGGGACAGGCCAATCAGCCCCAGCATTTT. Translated, it gives CASRVPGQANQPQHF.

The chain uses TRBV6-2 or TRBV6-3 and TRBJ2-7, with D possibly TRBD1 on 6 matching bases. V lost 2 bases and J lost 3, with 26 bases in between. Germline CDR1 is MNHEY and CDR2 is SVGEGT. The CDR3 is 19 amino acids. CDR3: CASSYDTRPITGTNYEQYF. The CDR3 region has the DNA TGTGCCAGCAGTTACGATACTCGCCCGATTACAGGGACCAACTACGAGCAGTACTTC.

This clone was detected once. The V call is TRBV19, the J call TRBJ1-1; D is unresolved. V was cut by 8 bases and J by 0 bases, with 19 bases left in between. The CDR3 loop spans 16 amino acids. In germline, CDR1 is LNHDA, CDR2 SQIVND (reference sequence). The DNA of the CDR3 is TGTGCCAGTCCCAGGTCCCGTGAAAGGCTGAACACTGAAGCTTTCTTT. This translates into CASPRSRERLNTEAFF.

This chain connects TRBV7-6 to TRBJ1-1; D is unresolved. This CDR3 comprises 13 residues. V lost 1 base to trimming and J lost 3 bases, with 6 bases between them. CDR1 is SGHVS and CDR2 is FNYEAQ in the germline V gene. The CDR3 loop is CASSLGYDTEAFF. CDR3 nucleotide sequence: TGTGCCAGCAGCTTAGGTTACGACACTGAAGCTTTCTTT.

This clone was seen a single time. V is TRBV6-2 or TRBV6-3 and J is TRBJ1-1; D not certain. The length of the CDR3 is 12 residues. Germline V CDR1 and CDR2: MNHEY, SVGEGT. V lost 6 bases to trimming and J lost 5 bases, with 10 bases between them. CDR3 DNA sequence: TGTGCCAGCAGCGTTTACAGTACTGAAGCTTTCTTT. Translating it yields CASSVYSTEAFF.